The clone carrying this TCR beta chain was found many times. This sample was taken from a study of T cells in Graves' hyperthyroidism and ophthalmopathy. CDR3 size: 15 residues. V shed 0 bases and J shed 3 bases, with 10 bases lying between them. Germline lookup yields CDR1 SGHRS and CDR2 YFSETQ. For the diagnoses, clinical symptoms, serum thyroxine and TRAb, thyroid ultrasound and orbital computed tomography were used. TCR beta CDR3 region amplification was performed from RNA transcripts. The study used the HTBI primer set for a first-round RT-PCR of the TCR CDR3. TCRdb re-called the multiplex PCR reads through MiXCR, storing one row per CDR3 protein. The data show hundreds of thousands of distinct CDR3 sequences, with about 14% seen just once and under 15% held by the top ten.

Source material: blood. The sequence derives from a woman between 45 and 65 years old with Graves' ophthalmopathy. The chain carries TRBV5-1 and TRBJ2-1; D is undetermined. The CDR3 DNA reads TGCGCCAGCAGCTTGGTGGGCAACGGCTACAATGAGCAGTTCTTC. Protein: CASSLVGNGYNEQFF.